The rows below give T cell receptor beta chains drawn from one sample of a study of Ad26.COV2.S vaccination and SARS-CoV-2 variants. Profiled with immunoSEQ multiplex PCR; TCRdb holds only in-frame clones, not every one. This repertoire shows about 97,000 clones, over 70% found once; its top ten account for approximately 15%. Sequenced here: peripheral blood, sampled after recovery from COVID-19. The receptor source for this set is a human donor who had recovered from COVID-19. The CDR3 runs from the conserved cysteine through the conserved F or W. Fields, in order: V gene, J gene, clone size, D gene, CDR3 protein, CDR3 DNA. The D gene is left open where the match is weak. For some rows the clone size is stated as once, few or many, or as a class when expanded; others skip it.

TRBV28	TRBJ1-3	.	.	CASSLRSSGNTIYF	TGTGCCAGCAGTCTTCGGAGCTCTGGAAACACCATATATTTT
TRBV5-1	TRBJ1-1	.	.	CASSYPREGAEAFF	TGCGCCAGCAGCTATCCCAGGGAGGGGGCTGAAGCTTTCTTT
TRBV19	TRBJ2-7	.	.	CASSIRGSHEQYF	TGTGCCAGTAGTATTAGGGGGAGCCACGAGCAGTACTTC
TRBV7-2	TRBJ2-3	.	.	CASSLGVYGTDTQYF	TGTGCCAGCAGCTTAGGGGTTTATGGCACAGATACGCAGTATTTT
TRBV4-2	TRBJ1-2	.	.	CASSQDGTGFYGYTF	TGTGCCAGCAGCCAAGATGGTACAGGTTTCTATGGCTACACCTTC
TRBV29-1	TRBJ1-4	.	.	CSVDRLANEKLFF	TGCAGCGTTGACCGTTTGGCTAATGAAAAACTGTTTTTT
TRBV7-9	TRBJ1-6	few	.	CASSLGRDRPPLHF	TGTGCCAGCAGCTTGGGCAGGGATCGTCCACCCCTCCACTTT
TRBV20-1	TRBJ2-5	.	.	CSAGRETQYF	TGCAGTGCCGGACGGGAGACCCAGTACTTC
TRBV5-1	TRBJ2-6	few	.	CASSASAGAGANVLTF	TGCGCCAGCAGCGCGTCCGCAGGGGCCGGGGCCAACGTCCTGACTTTC
TRBV3-1/TRBV3-2	TRBJ2-5	.	TRBD1	CASSQMGQAQETQYF	TGTGCCAGCAGCCAAATGGGACAGGCTCAAGAGACCCAGTACTTC
TRBV5-4	TRBJ1-2	once	TRBD1	CASSIDRDSGYTF	TGTGCCAGCAGCATCGACAGGGACTCTGGCTACACCTTC
TRBV5-1	TRBJ2-5	.	TRBD2	CASSSGLAGGLQETQYF	TGCGCCAGCAGCTCCGGACTAGCGGGGGGACTCCAAGAGACCCAGTACTTC
TRBV3-1/TRBV3-2	TRBJ2-5	few	.	CASSQAMWRRGKETQYF	TGTGCCAGCAGCCAAGCCATGTGGCGGAGGGGTAAAGAGACCCAGTACTTC
TRBV7-2	TRBJ2-3	.	TRBD2	CASSLGGITDTQYF	TGTGCCAGCAGCTTGGGAGGGATCACAGATACGCAGTATTTT
TRBV6-1	TRBJ1-1	once	.	CASSEALEAFF	TGTGCCAGCAGTGAAGCTCTTGAAGCTTTCTTT
TRBV7-9	TRBJ1-2	.	TRBD1	CASSATGANYGYTF	TGTGCCAGCAGCGCGACAGGGGCAAATTATGGCTACACCTTC
TRBV6-2/TRBV6-3	TRBJ2-1	few	.	CASSSGPNNLF	TGTGCCAGCAGTTCGGGGCCGAATAACCTCTTC
TRBV6-2/TRBV6-3	TRBJ1-1	.	TRBD1	CASSYLQGQVRGRAFF	TGTGCCAGCAGTTACCTCCAGGGACAGGTTCGGGGTAGAGCTTTCTTT
TRBV5-1	TRBJ2-3	.	.	CASSLSHATDTQYF	TGCGCCAGCAGCTTGTCGCATGCCACAGATACGCAGTATTTT
TRBV5-1	TRBJ2-1	.	.	CASMGQGLNNEQFF	TGCGCCAGCATGGGGCAGGGATTAAACAATGAGCAGTTCTTC
TRBV9	TRBJ2-2	.	.	CASSLPRPGELFF	TGTGCCAGCAGCTTACCTCGACCCGGGGAGCTGTTTTTT
TRBV19	TRBJ1-1	.	.	CASSIDGGPPTLEAFF	TGTGCCAGTAGTATAGATGGGGGGCCGCCCACGCTTGAAGCTTTCTTT
TRBV10-3	TRBJ2-5	once	.	CAISEPAVGTSEETQYF	TGTGCCATCAGTGAGCCGGCAGTTGGGACATCAGAAGAGACCCAGTACTTC
TRBV2	TRBJ2-5	.	.	CASSVDASQETQYF	TGTGCCAGCAGCGTGGACGCCAGCCAAGAGACCCAGTACTTC
TRBV7-2	TRBJ2-7	few	.	CASSFSGDYEQYF	TGTGCCAGCAGCTTCTCAGGGGACTACGAGCAGTACTTC
TRBV21-1	TRBJ2-3	.	.	CASSKSRSGPDTQYF	TGTGCCAGCAGCAAAAGTAGGTCGGGTCCAGATACGCAGTATTTT
TRBV19	TRBJ2-1	.	.	CASSIPGEAEQFF	TGTGCCAGTAGTATCCCAGGGGAGGCTGAGCAGTTCTTC
TRBV7-3	TRBJ1-1	.	.	CASSLQQGGTEAFF	TGTGCCAGCAGCCTACAACAGGGAGGCACTGAAGCTTTCTTT
TRBV6-5	TRBJ1-5	.	TRBD1	CASLDRGNQPQHF	TGTGCCAGCCTTGACAGGGGCAATCAGCCCCAGCATTTT
TRBV5-5	TRBJ2-7	once	.	CASSLDTQARYEQYF	TGTGCCAGCAGCTTGGATACCCAGGCCCGCTACGAGCAGTACTTC
TRBV6-2/TRBV6-3	TRBJ2-7	.	TRBD1	CASSWGTGVYEQYF	TGTGCCAGCAGTTGGGGGACAGGGGTGTACGAGCAGTACTTC
TRBV5-1	TRBJ2-5	.	TRBD2	CASSLGLAGGISQETQYF	TGCGCCAGCAGCTTGGGACTAGCGGGGGGGATAAGCCAAGAGACCCAGTACTTC
TRBV14	TRBJ1-3	.	.	CASRQGAGNTIYF	TGTGCCAGCAGACAGGGTGCTGGAAACACCATATATTTT
TRBV3-1/TRBV3-2	TRBJ1-3	.	.	CASSQLDRGNTIYF	TGTGCCAGCAGCCAACTCGACAGGGGAAACACCATATATTTT
TRBV6-6	TRBJ1-2	.	.	CASRPEREAYGYTF	TGTGCCAGCAGGCCCGAAAGGGAGGCCTATGGCTACACCTTC
TRBV19	TRBJ2-5	.	.	CASSSIEETQYF	TGTGCCAGTAGTTCAATTGAAGAGACCCAGTACTTC
TRBV7-9	TRBJ2-7	.	.	CASSLGNPYEQYF	TGTGCCAGCAGCCTAGGGAACCCCTACGAGCAGTACTTC
TRBV15	TRBJ1-2	.	.	CATSRVGTEYGYTF	TGTGCCACCAGCAGAGTAGGGACGGAATATGGCTACACCTTC
TRBV3-1/TRBV3-2	TRBJ1-2	.	.	CASSQFQAYGYTF	TGTGCCAGCAGCCAATTCCAGGCCTATGGCTACACCTTC
TRBV5-4	TRBJ2-1	.	TRBD1	CASSPSLGDRNEQFF	TGTGCCAGCAGCCCCTCGCTGGGGGACAGGAATGAGCAGTTCTTC
TRBV4-2	TRBJ2-2	.	TRBD2	CASSQTGGRDTGELFF	TGTGCCAGCAGCCAAACGGGGGGTAGGGACACCGGGGAGCTGTTTTTT
TRBV9	TRBJ1-1	.	.	CASSAWDTMNTEAFF	TGTGCCAGCAGCGCATGGGACACCATGAACACTGAAGCTTTCTTT
TRBV6-5	TRBJ1-1	once	.	CASSTLNTEAFF	TGTGCCAGCAGTACCCTCAACACTGAAGCTTTCTTT
TRBV15	TRBJ2-3	.	TRBD2	CATRPGLIDTQYF	TGTGCCACCAGGCCGGGACTAATAGATACGCAGTATTTT
TRBV2	TRBJ2-2	.	TRBD1	CASSLGQGHTGELFF	TGTGCCAGCAGCCTGGGACAGGGGCACACCGGGGAGCTGTTTTTT
TRBV29-1	TRBJ2-5	.	.	CSVGQSKETQYF	TGCAGCGTTGGACAGAGTAAAGAGACCCAGTACTTC
TRBV27	TRBJ1-5	.	.	CASSLVGNQPQHF	TGTGCCAGCAGTTTAGTGGGCAATCAGCCCCAGCATTTT
TRBV27	TRBJ1-4	.	.	CASSLVFHEKLFF	TGTGCCAGCAGTTTAGTATTTCATGAAAAACTGTTTTTT
TRBV10-3	TRBJ1-6	.	.	CAISESRQGENSPLHF	TGTGCCATCAGTGAGTCACGGCAGGGCGAGAATTCACCCCTCCACTTT
TRBV9	TRBJ2-5	.	TRBD1	CASSFRTGFQETQYF	TGTGCCAGCAGCTTTAGGACAGGGTTCCAAGAGACCCAGTACTTC
TRBV7-9	TRBJ2-1	.	TRBD1	CASSSQGASNNEQFF	TGTGCCAGCAGCTCACAGGGGGCCTCTAACAATGAGCAGTTCTTC
TRBV7-9	TRBJ2-1	few	TRBD1	CASSMTGGNEQFF	TGTGCCAGCAGCATGACAGGGGGCAATGAGCAGTTCTTC
TRBV18	TRBJ2-3	once	TRBD1	CASSPGTGEGNTQYF	TGTGCCAGCTCCCCCGGGACAGGGGAGGGAAATACGCAGTATTTT